This is a list of T cell receptor beta chains from one sample in a study of T cells after yellow fever vaccination. Via MiXCR, TCRdb re-called the 5' RACE reads, giving one row per CDR3 protein. This table has a few hundred thousand distinct CDR3 sequences, about 4% appearing once. The specimen was PBMCs, collected 5 days after the yellow fever booster vaccination. The receptors were sampled from a man between 18 and 29 years old who received the YFV17D yellow fever vaccine. Both conserved end residues are part of each CDR3. The D gene is left open where the match is weak. A row's size may be missing; if present it is once, few, many or a size class.

>TRBV5-1|TRBJ2-1|-|few
TGCGCCAGCAGCGTAGGGTCGTATAATGAGCAGTTCTTC
CASSVGSYNEQFF
>TRBV5-1|TRBJ2-3|TRBD1|few
TGCGCCAGCAGCGCGGGACAGGTTGCAGATACGCAGTATTTT
CASSAGQVADTQYF
>TRBV9|TRBJ2-7|TRBD1|-
TGTGCCAGCAGCCCAGGGGACAGGGTATACTACGAGCAGTACTTC
CASSPGDRVYYEQYF
>TRBV10-2|TRBJ1-2|-|-
TGCGCCAGCGGGGGACTGGGACCCTATGGCTACACCTTC
CASGGLGPYGYTF
>TRBV6-5|TRBJ2-7|TRBD1|many
TGTGCCAGCAGTTACCAAGACAGGGGTTACGAGCAGTACTTC
CASSYQDRGYEQYF
>TRBV4-2|TRBJ2-5|-|many
TGTGCCAGCAGCCAAGGGAGTTACGGCAGCGGAGAAGAGACCCAGTACTTC
CASSQGSYGSGEETQYF
>TRBV2|TRBJ2-3|-|many
TGTGCCAGCAGGGCTGGGGGAAACACAGATACGCAGTATTTT
CASRAGGNTDTQYF
>TRBV7-2|TRBJ2-5|TRBD2|-
TGTGCCAGCAGCTTAATGTATATAGCGGGGGGGCAAGAGACCCAGTACTTC
CASSLMYIAGGQETQYF
>TRBV18|TRBJ1-1|TRBD1|few
TGTGCCAGCTCACCGAGGACAGGGGGCTTTGAAGCTTTCTTT
CASSPRTGGFEAFF
>TRBV10-3|TRBJ2-2|TRBD2|few
TGTGCCATCAGTGTTATAGCGGGGGTCGGGGAGCTGTTTTTT
CAISVIAGVGELFF
>TRBV7-9|TRBJ2-3|-|many
TGTGCCAGCAGCTTAGTAGATGTAGATACGCAGTATTTT
CASSLVDVDTQYF
>TRBV11-2|TRBJ2-3|-|few
TGTGCCAGCAGCTTTACTTTCACAGATACGCAGTATTTT
CASSFTFTDTQYF
>TRBV29-1|TRBJ1-5|-|many
TGCAGCGTCCAAACAGGCATTAGCAATCAGCCCCAGCATTTT
CSVQTGISNQPQHF
>TRBV6-5|TRBJ2-5|TRBD2|few
TGTGCCAGCAGTGACTCCGGGACTAGCGGGCCCGAGGCCCAGTACTTC
CASSDSGTSGPEAQYF
>TRBV4-3|TRBJ1-3|-|few
TGCGCCAGCAGCCAAGATTGGCTGGAGCCCTCTGGAAACACCATATATTTT
CASSQDWLEPSGNTIYF
>TRBV2|TRBJ1-2|TRBD1|few
TGTGCCAGCACCCCATTAGGGACAGGGGAAGGCTACACCTTC
CASTPLGTGEGYTF
>TRBV6-4|TRBJ2-3|-|few
TGTGCCAGCAGCCTTTACCCGTCGGCGGATACGCAGTATTTT
CASSLYPSADTQYF
>TRBV28|TRBJ2-1|-|-
TGTGCCAGCAGTTTATTAGGCGGGGGCAACAATGAGCAGTTCTTC
CASSLLGGGNNEQFF
>TRBV12-3/TRBV12-4|TRBJ1-1|-|many
TGTGCCAGCAGTTCCCAACAGGTAACTGAAGCTTTCTTT
CASSSQQVTEAFF
>TRBV4-3|TRBJ1-5|-|few
TGCGCCAGCAGCCAAGATTGGGCTATACAAGGTTATCAGCCCCAGCATTTT
CASSQDWAIQGYQPQHF
>TRBV5-1|TRBJ1-3|-|many
TGCGCCAGCAGCTTGCGGGATCGGCGGGATGGAAACACCATATATTTT
CASSLRDRRDGNTIYF
>TRBV7-2|TRBJ2-5|-|many
TGTGCCATTGGTAGTTACCAAGAGACCCAGTACTTC
CAIGSYQETQYF
>TRBV7-2|TRBJ1-1|TRBD1|many
TGTGCCAGCAGCTTGATGACAGGGGTGAACACTGAAGCTTTCTTT
CASSLMTGVNTEAFF
>TRBV19|TRBJ1-1|TRBD1|many
TGTGCCAGTAGAGGGGGGACAGGGGGGCCGAACACTGAAGCTTTCTTT
CASRGGTGGPNTEAFF
>TRBV4-3|TRBJ2-1|TRBD2|-
TGCGCCAGCAGCCAATGGACTAGCGGGGGATCCTACAATGAGCAGTTCTTC
CASSQWTSGGSYNEQFF
>TRBV7-9|TRBJ2-7|-|many
TGTGCCAGCAGCTTCGGATTCAACGAGCAGTACTTC
CASSFGFNEQYF
>TRBV6-5|TRBJ2-5|-|-
TGTGCCAGCACCATTAGGGGGGGTGGGGTCCAAGAGACCCAGTACTTC
CASTIRGGGVQETQYF
>TRBV7-9|TRBJ2-1|TRBD2|-
TGTGCCAGCAGCGACAGACCGGGGCGGGGGAGCTCCTACAATGAGCAGTTCTTC
CASSDRPGRGSSYNEQFF
>TRBV20-1|TRBJ2-5|-|few
TGCAGTGCTAGAAAGTATACAGGTCAAGAGACCCAGTACTTC
CSARKYTGQETQYF
>TRBV7-3|TRBJ2-3|-|-
TGTGCCAGCAGCTTACAACCTAACACAGATACGCAGTATTTT
CASSLQPNTDTQYF
>TRBV13|TRBJ2-1|-|few
TGTGCCAGCAGCGTAGGGACCGTCTTTCGGGAGCAGTTCTTC
CASSVGTVFREQFF
>TRBV3-1|TRBJ1-1|-|-
TGTGCCAGCAGCCCCGAGGGGGACGCCACTGAAGCTTTCTTT
CASSPEGDATEAFF
>TRBV5-1|TRBJ1-5|-|many
TGCGCCAGCAGCTTGGCGGGGAATCAGCCCCAGCATTTT
CASSLAGNQPQHF
>TRBV7-9|TRBJ2-3|TRBD2|-
TGTGCCAGCAGCTTGGGGACTAGCGGGGCAGATACGCAGTATTTT
CASSLGTSGADTQYF
>TRBV6-5|TRBJ2-2|-|many
TGTGCCAGCAGTTCGGGGTGGATTCGCACCGGGGAGCTGTTTTTT
CASSSGWIRTGELFF
>TRBV18|TRBJ2-1|-|many
TGTGCCAGCTCCCCCAGTGGCGAGCTTGAGCAGTTCTTC
CASSPSGELEQFF
>TRBV12-3/TRBV12-4|TRBJ2-5|-|-
TGTGCCAGCAGTATCCAGGTCCTCCAAGAGACCCAGTACTTC
CASSIQVLQETQYF
>TRBV5-1|TRBJ2-5|-|few
TGCGCCAGCAACCCGGACGGCGGGCCACCTCTGGAGACCCAGTACTTC
CASNPDGGPPLETQYF
>TRBV10-1|TRBJ2-7|-|many
TGCGCCAGCAGTGAGTCGATTGGGGGGACCCCTATTCGGCGGTACTTC
CASSESIGGTPIRRYF
>TRBV20-1|TRBJ2-1|TRBD1|many
TGCAGTGCTAGAGATCCAGGGGGCCCGGGCAACAATGAGCAGTTCTTC
CSARDPGGPGNNEQFF
>TRBV6-5|TRBJ1-6|TRBD1|-
TGTGCCAGCAGGGGCTCACAGGGGAAGAATTCACCCCTCCACTTT
CASRGSQGKNSPLHF